Listed below are T cell receptor beta chains from one sample, sequenced in a study of blood T cells in healthy people across ages. TCRdb independently ran MiXCR on the 5' RACE reads; one entry per CDR3 protein. The data show approximately 680,000 distinct CDR3 sequences, 32% seen once. Sequencing used blood. The receptors stem from a woman older than 75 in good health. Each CDR3 is given with its conserved first and last residue. The D gene is left open where the match is weak. Clone size appears in some rows only: once, few, many, or a class for an expanded clone.

clone_size: many; j_call: TRBJ2-1; d_call: TRBD2; v_call: TRBV7-9; cdr3_aa: CASSLGGLAGKGEQFF; cdr3_nt: TGTGCCAGCAGCTTGGGCGGACTAGCGGGGAAGGGTGAGCAGTTCTTC
clone_size: NA; j_call: TRBJ1-1; d_call: NA; v_call: TRBV3-1; cdr3_aa: CASSHGGGMNTEAFF; cdr3_nt: TGTGCCAGCAGCCATGGGGGGGGTATGAACACTGAAGCTTTCTTT
clone_size: NA; j_call: TRBJ1-6; d_call: NA; v_call: TRBV6-5; cdr3_aa: CASSYSGMGLHPLHF; cdr3_nt: TGTGCCAGCAGTTACTCCGGGATGGGGCTCCACCCCCTCCACTTT
clone_size: NA; j_call: TRBJ1-1; d_call: NA; v_call: TRBV5-1; cdr3_aa: CASSLGRDLGEAFF; cdr3_nt: TGCGCCAGCAGCTTGGGACGGGATCTCGGTGAAGCTTTCTTT
clone_size: once; j_call: TRBJ2-7; d_call: TRBD1; v_call: TRBV12-3/TRBV12-4; cdr3_aa: CASPRARGHEQYF; cdr3_nt: TGTGCCAGCCCAAGAGCGAGGGGGCACGAGCAGTACTTC
clone_size: few; j_call: TRBJ2-1; d_call: TRBD2; v_call: TRBV27; cdr3_aa: CASTLGAGGRDEQFF; cdr3_nt: TGTGCCAGCACCCTAGGCGCGGGGGGCCGCGATGAGCAGTTCTTC
clone_size: NA; j_call: TRBJ2-5; d_call: TRBD1; v_call: TRBV20-1; cdr3_aa: CSARDPYRGQETQYF; cdr3_nt: TGCAGTGCTAGAGACCCATACAGGGGACAAGAGACCCAGTACTTC
clone_size: NA; j_call: TRBJ1-5; d_call: NA; v_call: TRBV4-1; cdr3_aa: CASSQELSRRHPQHF; cdr3_nt: TGCGCCAGCAGCCAAGAGCTTTCTCGGCGTCATCCCCAGCATTTT
clone_size: many; j_call: TRBJ2-2; d_call: NA; v_call: TRBV7-2; cdr3_aa: CASTSGGRTGELFF; cdr3_nt: TGTGCCAGCACCTCCGGAGGGCGCACCGGGGAGCTGTTTTTT
clone_size: few; j_call: TRBJ2-5; d_call: TRBD2; v_call: TRBV7-3; cdr3_aa: CASSLLAGGPSETQYF; cdr3_nt: TGTGCCAGCAGCCTCCTAGCGGGGGGGCCCAGCGAGACCCAGTACTTC
clone_size: few; j_call: TRBJ1-2; d_call: TRBD1; v_call: TRBV20-1; cdr3_aa: CSASTRGRSLYGYTF; cdr3_nt: TGCAGTGCTTCCACCAGGGGGCGCAGTTTATATGGCTACACCTTC
clone_size: NA; j_call: TRBJ2-1; d_call: TRBD2; v_call: TRBV7-2; cdr3_aa: CASSLAGQRGRNEQFF; cdr3_nt: TGTGCCAGCAGCTTAGCAGGGCAGCGGGGGAGGAATGAGCAGTTCTTC
clone_size: NA; j_call: TRBJ2-5; d_call: NA; v_call: TRBV7-9; cdr3_aa: CASSPGGDVLGQETQYF; cdr3_nt: TGTGCCAGCAGCCCCGGAGGTGATGTTCTCGGCCAAGAGACCCAGTACTTC
clone_size: many; j_call: TRBJ1-5; d_call: NA; v_call: TRBV5-1; cdr3_aa: CASSLDSFSNQPQHF; cdr3_nt: TGCGCCAGCAGCTTGGACAGCTTTAGCAATCAGCCCCAGCATTTT
clone_size: few; j_call: TRBJ1-2; d_call: NA; v_call: TRBV20-1; cdr3_aa: CSARGPDPGPYGYTF; cdr3_nt: TGCAGTGCTAGGGGTCCGGACCCAGGGCCCTATGGCTACACCTTC
clone_size: NA; j_call: TRBJ2-5; d_call: NA; v_call: TRBV7-2; cdr3_aa: CASSLAWRDTETQYF; cdr3_nt: TGTGCCAGCAGCTTAGCGTGGAGGGATACGGAGACCCAGTACTTC
clone_size: NA; j_call: TRBJ2-7; d_call: TRBD1; v_call: TRBV5-1; cdr3_aa: CASSLNPGQGIDEQYF; cdr3_nt: TGCGCCAGCAGCTTGAACCCGGGACAGGGGATCGACGAGCAGTACTTC
clone_size: once; j_call: TRBJ2-5; d_call: TRBD1; v_call: TRBV12-3/TRBV12-4; cdr3_aa: CASSGTGLQETQYF; cdr3_nt: TGTGCCAGCAGTGGGACAGGGTTGCAAGAGACCCAGTACTTC
clone_size: NA; j_call: TRBJ2-2; d_call: TRBD2; v_call: TRBV27; cdr3_aa: CASSWRWGGSAGELFF; cdr3_nt: TGTGCCAGCAGTTGGAGATGGGGGGGGTCCGCCGGGGAGCTGTTTTTT
clone_size: many; j_call: TRBJ1-2; d_call: TRBD1; v_call: TRBV18; cdr3_aa: CASSPDRMYGYTF; cdr3_nt: TGTGCCAGCTCACCGGACAGGATGTATGGCTACACCTTC
clone_size: many; j_call: TRBJ2-7; d_call: NA; v_call: TRBV12-3/TRBV12-4; cdr3_aa: CASSHMVASRGFDEQYF; cdr3_nt: TGTGCCAGCAGCCACATGGTGGCTAGCAGGGGTTTCGACGAGCAGTACTTC
clone_size: NA; j_call: TRBJ2-3; d_call: TRBD1; v_call: TRBV4-2; cdr3_aa: CASSQDSLGQGLGDTQYF; cdr3_nt: TGTGCCAGCAGCCAAGATAGTCTGGGACAGGGCCTGGGAGATACGCAGTATTTT
clone_size: medium-sized; j_call: TRBJ2-1; d_call: NA; v_call: TRBV7-9; cdr3_aa: CASSLAWQGNREQFF; cdr3_nt: TGTGCCAGCAGCTTAGCGTGGCAGGGGAATAGGGAGCAGTTCTTC
clone_size: many; j_call: TRBJ2-3; d_call: NA; v_call: TRBV4-3; cdr3_aa: CASSQELGPTQKGTQYF; cdr3_nt: TGCGCCAGCAGCCAAGAATTAGGCCCCACACAGAAGGGTACGCAGTATTTT
clone_size: many; j_call: TRBJ2-3; d_call: TRBD1; v_call: TRBV12-3/TRBV12-4; cdr3_aa: CASSRGQGALTFTDTQYF; cdr3_nt: TGTGCCAGCAGCCGTGGACAGGGGGCCCTCACATTCACAGATACGCAGTATTTT
clone_size: many; j_call: TRBJ1-2; d_call: NA; v_call: TRBV7-9; cdr3_aa: CASSTDSHWGYTF; cdr3_nt: TGTGCCAGCAGCACGGACAGTCATTGGGGCTACACCTTC